The rows below give T cell receptor beta chains drawn from one sample of a study of glioma-infiltrating T cells after dendritic cell vaccination. TCRdb's table, derived via immunoSEQ multiplex PCR, lists solely in-frame clones and lacks some. This sample has about 82,000 clones, with around 86% found just once. The sequenced sample was blood, obtained after dendritic cell vaccination. The receptors come from a human donor with glioblastoma. CDR3s include the opening cysteine and the closing phenylalanine or tryptophan. D genes are given only for firm matches. Clone sizes are given selectively: once, few, many, or a class where the clone is expanded.

v_call	j_call	clone_size	d_call	cdr3_aa	cdr3_nt
TRBV7-9	TRBJ2-2	.	.	CASSFVRATGELFF	TGTGCCAGCAGCTTCGTCAGGGCCACCGGGGAGCTGTTTTTT
TRBV9	TRBJ2-2	.	.	CASSPRTENTGELFF	TGTGCCAGCAGCCCCCGGACAGAAAACACCGGGGAGCTGTTTTTT
TRBV7-2	TRBJ2-7	.	TRBD1	CASSLGGTGIGEQYF	TGTGCCAGCAGCTTAGGTGGGACAGGGATCGGCGAGCAGTACTTC
TRBV10-2	TRBJ2-7	.	TRBD2	CASISGTSDSYEQYF	TGCGCCAGCATAAGCGGGACTTCAGACTCCTACGAGCAGTACTTC
TRBV11-2	TRBJ1-1	.	.	CASTESPVHTEAFF	TGTGCCAGCACCGAAAGTCCGGTTCACACTGAAGCTTTCTTT
TRBV4-3	TRBJ1-2	.	TRBD1	CASSQDWTGAYGYTF	TGCGCCAGCAGCCAAGATTGGACAGGGGCCTATGGCTACACCTTC
TRBV5-6	TRBJ1-6	few	TRBD1	CASSLGQLNSPLHF	TGTGCCAGCAGTTTGGGACAGCTCAATTCACCCCTCCACTTT
TRBV4-1	TRBJ2-1	.	.	CASSQDLTDSNNEQFF	TGCGCCAGCAGCCAAGATTTAACAGATTCTAACAATGAGCAGTTCTTC
TRBV6-1	TRBJ2-3	few	.	CASSEALGVTDTQYF	TGTGCCAGCAGTGAAGCGCTAGGAGTGACAGATACGCAGTATTTT
TRBV5-1	TRBJ2-7	.	.	CASSLVAGSYEQYF	TGCGCCAGCAGCTTGGTTGCGGGTTCCTACGAGCAGTACTTC
TRBV2	TRBJ2-1	.	TRBD1	CASSEARGQGESNEQFF	TGTGCCAGCAGTGAAGCTCGCGGGCAGGGGGAAAGCAATGAGCAGTTCTTC
TRBV7-2	TRBJ1-1	.	.	CASSLDRGGTEAFF	TGTGCCAGCAGCTTAGATCGGGGGGGCACTGAAGCTTTCTTT
TRBV6-5	TRBJ2-2	.	.	CASRGFGNTGELFF	TGTGCCAGCCGCGGTTTCGGGAACACCGGGGAGCTGTTTTTT
TRBV5-1	TRBJ1-5	.	TRBD1	CASSWDSDSNQPQHF	TGCGCCAGCAGCTGGGACAGCGACAGCAATCAGCCCCAGCATTTT
TRBV7-2	TRBJ2-7	.	.	CASSPRLRSPDSHEQYF	TGTGCCAGCAGCCCTCGACTTAGATCCCCGGACAGCCACGAGCAGTACTTC
TRBV19	TRBJ1-1	.	.	CASTRFSEAFF	TGTGCCAGTACGCGGTTTTCGGAAGCTTTCTTT
TRBV11-2	TRBJ1-6	.	.	CASSLGPVLHF	TGTGCCAGCAGCTTGGGGCCGGTCCTCCACTTT
TRBV9	TRBJ1-2	.	.	CASSVDSVDRGYTF	TGTGCCAGCAGCGTCGACAGCGTGGATCGTGGCTACACCTTC
TRBV9	TRBJ1-2	.	.	CASSGRGGNYGYTF	TGTGCCAGCAGCGGAAGGGGGGGGAACTATGGCTACACCTTC
TRBV9	TRBJ2-2	.	TRBD2	CASSVGLGGGPGELFF	TGTGCCAGCAGCGTAGGTCTCGGGGGGGGCCCCGGGGAGCTGTTTTTT
TRBV5-4	TRBJ2-2	.	.	CASSETVGAPGELFF	TGTGCCAGCAGCGAAACCGTGGGGGCGCCCGGGGAGCTGTTTTTT
TRBV6-5	TRBJ2-7	.	.	CASSYSADSYEQYF	TGTGCCAGCAGTTACTCGGCGGACAGCTACGAGCAGTACTTC
TRBV2	TRBJ1-1	.	.	CASSVVVNTEAFF	TGTGCCAGCAGTGTAGTTGTTAACACTGAAGCTTTCTTT
TRBV6-6	TRBJ2-2	.	TRBD2	CASRSSGGASGELFF	TGTGCCAGCAGGTCTAGCGGGGGGGCCTCCGGGGAGCTGTTTTTT
TRBV9	TRBJ1-6	few	.	CASSPRGGERNSPLHF	TGTGCCAGCAGCCCGAGGGGGGGGGAACGGAATTCACCCCTCCACTTT
TRBV29-1	TRBJ1-1	.	TRBD1	CSVLQGENTEAFF	TGCAGCGTTCTTCAGGGGGAGAACACTGAAGCTTTCTTT
TRBV10-3	TRBJ2-7	.	TRBD1	CAISEQGQGGEQYF	TGTGCCATCAGTGAACAGGGACAGGGTGGCGAGCAGTACTTC
TRBV6-1	TRBJ1-2	once	TRBD1	CASKRDRGLGGYTF	TGTGCCAGCAAACGGGACAGGGGGCTAGGGGGCTACACCTTC
TRBV6-6	TRBJ1-3	once	.	CASSYGVGSSGNTIYF	TGTGCCAGCAGTTACGGGGTGGGGAGCTCTGGAAACACCATATATTTT
TRBV11-3	TRBJ1-1	.	.	CASSLSGENTEAFF	TGTGCCAGCAGCTTAAGCGGGGAGAACACTGAAGCTTTCTTT
TRBV4-1	TRBJ1-2	.	.	CASSQEGRANYGYTF	TGCGCCAGCAGCCAAGAGGGCAGGGCTAACTATGGCTACACCTTC
TRBV18	TRBJ1-2	.	.	CASSPGTQANYGYTF	TGTGCCAGCTCACCCGGGACACAAGCTAACTATGGCTACACCTTC
TRBV5-1	TRBJ1-2	once	.	CASSLGAENYGYTF	TGCGCCAGCAGCTTAGGTGCGGAGAACTATGGCTACACCTTC
TRBV4-1	TRBJ1-6	.	TRBD1	CASSRTGESPLHF	TGCGCCAGCAGCCGGACAGGGGAATCACCCCTCCACTTT
TRBV2	TRBJ2-1	.	.	CACWAGAGYNEQFF	TGTGCCTGTTGGGCGGGGGCCGGGTACAATGAGCAGTTCTTC
TRBV5-1	TRBJ1-3	.	.	CASSLAGESSGNTIYF	TGCGCCAGCAGCTTGGCCGGGGAGAGCTCTGGAAACACCATATATTTT
TRBV27	TRBJ2-5	.	TRBD1	CASSWTGVRDQETQYF	TGTGCCAGCAGCTGGACAGGGGTTAGGGACCAAGAGACCCAGTACTTC
TRBV5-4	TRBJ1-2	.	.	CASSPDRGSGYTF	TGTGCCAGCAGCCCCGACCGCGGGTCTGGCTACACCTTC
TRBV6-6	TRBJ2-3	.	.	CASPLAAGSTDTQYF	TGTGCCAGCCCCCTCGCAGCAGGTAGTACAGATACGCAGTATTTT
TRBV6-5	TRBJ1-2	.	.	CASSVSTANYGYTF	TGTGCCAGCAGTGTATCGACAGCTAACTATGGCTACACCTTC
TRBV7-3	TRBJ1-1	few	.	CASSPSGETTEAFF	TGTGCCAGCAGCCCGTCAGGGGAGACCACTGAAGCTTTCTTT
TRBV13	TRBJ1-5	.	TRBD1	CASSLAGGTADRQPQHF	TGTGCCAGCAGCTTAGCTGGTGGGACAGCTGATCGTCAGCCCCAGCATTTT
TRBV4-2	TRBJ1-2	.	TRBD1	CASSQDAGQESDGYTF	TGTGCCAGCAGCCAAGATGCGGGACAGGAATCCGATGGCTACACCTTC
TRBV2	TRBJ2-5	few	TRBD2	CASSGEGETQYF	TGTGCCAGCAGCGGGGAGGGGGAGACCCAGTACTTC
TRBV5-1	TRBJ1-1	.	TRBD1	CASSLGTGVTEAFF	TGCGCCAGCAGCTTGGGGACAGGGGTCACTGAAGCTTTCTTT
TRBV27	TRBJ1-4	few	.	CASRQNGVNEKLFF	TGTGCCAGCAGACAAAATGGTGTCAATGAAAAACTGTTTTTT
TRBV5-1	TRBJ1-1	.	.	CASSLELFMNTEAFF	TGCGCCAGCAGCTTGGAATTGTTCATGAACACTGAAGCTTTCTTT
TRBV11-3	TRBJ2-7	.	TRBD1	CASSLPTGQIYF	TGTGCCAGCAGCTTACCCACGGGACAGATTTACTTC
TRBV19	TRBJ1-1	.	TRBD1	CASSPQGAEAFF	TGTGCCAGTAGTCCTCAGGGGGCTGAAGCTTTCTTT
TRBV2	TRBJ2-1	.	.	CASSAGFAQFF	TGTGCCAGCAGTGCAGGATTTGCGCAGTTCTTC
TRBV19	TRBJ2-1	few	TRBD2	CASTSGGLGNEQFF	TGTGCCAGTACTAGCGGGGGGTTGGGCAATGAGCAGTTCTTC
TRBV4-2	TRBJ1-2	.	TRBD1	CASSQTRQGNYGYTF	TGTGCCAGCAGCCAAACCAGACAGGGGAACTATGGCTACACCTTC
TRBV4-3	TRBJ1-4	.	.	CASSQEIGEVATNEKLFF	TGCGCCAGCAGCCAAGAGATCGGGGAAGTTGCAACTAATGAAAAACTGTTTTTT
TRBV4-2	TRBJ2-1	.	TRBD2	CASSQAGLALLSSYNEQFF	TGTGCCAGCAGCCAAGCGGGACTAGCGCTTTTAAGCTCCTACAATGAGCAGTTCTTC
TRBV10-3	TRBJ1-4	.	.	CAIRTETNEKLFF	TGTGCCATCCGGACTGAAACTAATGAAAAACTGTTTTTT
TRBV7-9	TRBJ1-5	.	.	CASSLAQGWGREQPQHF	TGTGCCAGCAGCTTAGCGCAGGGATGGGGGCGCGAACAGCCCCAGCATTTT
TRBV4-3	TRBJ1-5	.	TRBD1	CASSQVWDRDQPQHF	TGCGCCAGCAGCCAAGTATGGGACAGGGACCAGCCCCAGCATTTT
TRBV12-5	TRBJ1-1	once	.	CASGPPARGTEAFF	TGTGCTAGTGGTCCACCGGCCAGGGGCACTGAAGCTTTCTTT
TRBV30	TRBJ1-2	.	TRBD1	CAWSPTGGKNYGYTF	TGTGCCTGGAGCCCGACAGGGGGAAAGAACTATGGCTACACCTTC
TRBV5-1	TRBJ1-6	.	.	CASSLGTEYNSPLHF	TGCGCCAGCAGCTTGGGGACAGAGTATAATTCACCCCTCCACTTT